Listed below are T cell receptor beta chains from one sample, sequenced in a study of blood T cell repertoires in COVID-19. Here immunoSEQ multiplex PCR was the method, and the copy in TCRdb shows in-frame clones only, minus some. Here the sample spans under 300,000 clones, under 85% being singletons. What was sequenced was peripheral blood. The receptor set was obtained from a woman aged 35 to 49 with active or convalescent COVID-19. CDR3s include the opening cysteine and the closing phenylalanine or tryptophan. The D gene is left open where the match is weak. The listing skips clone size in some rows; elsewhere it reads once, few, many or a size class.

j_call: TRBJ1-1; v_call: TRBV29-1; d_call: NA; clone_size: NA; cdr3_aa: CSVEGAMNTEAFF; cdr3_nt: TGCAGCGTTGAGGGAGCCATGAACACTGAAGCTTTCTTT
j_call: TRBJ1-6; v_call: TRBV19; d_call: NA; clone_size: once; cdr3_aa: CASAWEGDSPLHF; cdr3_nt: TGTGCCAGTGCTTGGGAGGGGGATTCACCCCTCCACTTT
j_call: TRBJ1-2; v_call: TRBV5-6; d_call: NA; clone_size: NA; cdr3_aa: CASSLEGPHGYTF; cdr3_nt: TGTGCCAGCAGCTTGGAGGGGCCTCATGGCTACACCTTC
j_call: TRBJ2-2; v_call: TRBV9; d_call: NA; clone_size: NA; cdr3_aa: CASSVVAGGGTGELFF; cdr3_nt: TGTGCCAGCAGCGTAGTCGCAGGGGGAGGCACCGGGGAGCTGTTTTTT
j_call: TRBJ1-4; v_call: TRBV6-6; d_call: NA; clone_size: NA; cdr3_aa: CASSYGHSNEKLFF; cdr3_nt: TGTGCCAGCAGTTACGGACACTCTAATGAAAAACTGTTTTTT
j_call: TRBJ1-1; v_call: TRBV3-1/TRBV3-2; d_call: NA; clone_size: NA; cdr3_aa: CASSQELMNTEAFF; cdr3_nt: TGTGCCAGCAGCCAGGAGTTAATGAACACTGAAGCTTTCTTT
j_call: TRBJ2-1; v_call: TRBV12-3/TRBV12-4; d_call: NA; clone_size: NA; cdr3_aa: CASRGSYNEQFF; cdr3_nt: TGTGCCAGTAGAGGCTCCTACAATGAGCAGTTCTTC
j_call: TRBJ1-2; v_call: TRBV30; d_call: NA; clone_size: NA; cdr3_aa: CAWSAGGGYTF; cdr3_nt: TGTGCCTGGAGTGCGGGGGGAGGCTACACCTTC
j_call: TRBJ1-2; v_call: TRBV5-1; d_call: TRBD1; clone_size: NA; cdr3_aa: CASRGQGDIYGYTF; cdr3_nt: TGCGCCAGCAGGGGACAGGGGGATATCTATGGCTACACCTTC
j_call: TRBJ2-2; v_call: TRBV6-5; d_call: TRBD1; clone_size: many; cdr3_aa: CASRLGQTGTGELFF; cdr3_nt: TGTGCCAGCAGACTGGGACAGACAGGAACCGGGGAGCTGTTTTTT
j_call: TRBJ1-1; v_call: TRBV7-3; d_call: NA; clone_size: NA; cdr3_aa: CASSHDPGTEAFF; cdr3_nt: TGTGCCAGCAGTCACGACCCGGGCACTGAAGCTTTCTTT
j_call: TRBJ1-1; v_call: TRBV9; d_call: NA; clone_size: NA; cdr3_aa: CASSGTEMNTEAFF; cdr3_nt: TGTGCCAGCAGCGGGACAGAAATGAACACTGAAGCTTTCTTT
j_call: TRBJ2-5; v_call: TRBV6-5; d_call: TRBD2; clone_size: NA; cdr3_aa: CASSYSRGGAETQYF; cdr3_nt: TGTGCCAGCAGTTACTCCCGGGGGGGGGCAGAGACCCAGTACTTC